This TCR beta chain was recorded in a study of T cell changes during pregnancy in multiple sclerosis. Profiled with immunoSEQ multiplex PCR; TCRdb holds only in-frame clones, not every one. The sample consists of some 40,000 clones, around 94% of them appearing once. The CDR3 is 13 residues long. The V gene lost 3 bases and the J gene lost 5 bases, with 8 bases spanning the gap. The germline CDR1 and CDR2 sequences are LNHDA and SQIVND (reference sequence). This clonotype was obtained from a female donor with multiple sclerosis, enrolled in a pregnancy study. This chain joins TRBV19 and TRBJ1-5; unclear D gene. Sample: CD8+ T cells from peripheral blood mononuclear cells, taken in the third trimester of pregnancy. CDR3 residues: CASSMESDQPQHF. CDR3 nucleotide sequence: TGTGCCAGTAGTATGGAAAGCGATCAGCCCCAGCATTTT.